The subject of this entry is one T cell receptor beta chain. This specimen comes from a study of blood T cell repertoires in COVID-19. At the level of the study: Researchers got acute and convalescent COVID-19 samples from the United States, Italy and Spain.

This CDR3 has 17 residues. Trimming at V came to 1 base and at J to 4 bases, leaving 7 bases not matched to a gene. CDR1 is MGHDK and CDR2 is SYGVNS in the germline V gene. Per the original methods: Reference gene primer amplification in the assay estimated nucleated cell counts. The method was immunoSEQ multiplex PCR; TCRdb's version includes in-frame clones alone and lacks a portion of them. From that table come the V and J calls and clone size; the DNA was used to work out D and trimming. The sample has roughly 200,000 clones; about three quarters are singletons. During active infection, Seattle patients enrolled and were then monitored through disease.

This TCR was recovered from a woman of 80 years or more with COVID-19, enrolled during active disease. The sequencing sample was made of peripheral blood. V usage is TRBV25-1 and J usage is TRBJ2-4, with 10 bases matching TRBD2. The CDR3 is CASSESATSGLKNIQYF. The CDR3 DNA sequence: TGTGCCAGCAGTGAATCCGCGACTAGCGGGCTTAAAAACATTCAGTACTTC.